A single TCR beta chain is shown here with its context. The antigen is undetermined. The sample is drawn from a study of memory CD4+ T cells and cytomegalovirus serostatus. Overall study context: This sample comes from healthy Belgian adults, fewer than ten CMV seropositive, about 23 seronegative. Findings and caveats of the study: Of about 150 reported CMV TCRbeta sequences, some 70 were found in memory CD4+ repertoires. The CMV-associated TCR signature appears largely within the CD4+ memory repertoire. CMV serostatus prediction reached median AUC roughly 0.95, or 0.91 with US-trained model.

Measured with immunoSEQ multiplex PCR; TCRdb has only the in-frame clones, and not every one. Of over 35,000 clones listed, under 80% are singletons. This CDR3 is built from 11 residues. Trimming removed 6 bases from V and 14 bases from J, with 13 bases in between. The germline gives CDR1 MNHEY, CDR2 SVGAGI. The sort gate was single viable CD3+CD4+CD8-CD45RO+ cells for memory CD4+ T cells. The sequencing input was memory CD4+ T cells from blood. This clonotype was sampled from an adult in good health and CMV-seronegative. The V call is TRBV6-5, the J call TRBJ1-4; D unclear. The CDR3 DNA reads TGTGCCAGCAGCCCAGGTGGGAGGCTGTTTTTT. Protein product: CASSPGGRLFF.